A selection of T cell receptor beta chains follows, all from one sample in a study of blood T cell repertoires in COVID-19. Sequencing was performed with immunoSEQ multiplex PCR; in TCRdb, only in-frame clones are kept and a portion is missing. The sample lists 95,000 to 100,000 clones; 70% to 85% were seen once. Sequenced material: peripheral blood. The source is a man between 65 and 85 years old with acute or convalescent COVID-19. CDR3s include the opening cysteine and the closing phenylalanine or tryptophan. The D gene is left open where the match is weak. The size entry is marked missing in some rows and otherwise reads once, few, many or a size class.

clone size	D gene	V gene	J gene	CDR3 protein	CDR3 DNA
once	-	TRBV6-6	TRBJ1-5	CASINTGNQPQHF	TGTGCCAGCATTAACACAGGCAATCAGCCCCAGCATTTT
-	TRBD2	TRBV7-7	TRBJ2-3	CASSLRANGTRSTDTQYF	TGTGCTAGCAGCTTAAGGGCGAACGGGACTAGAAGCACAGATACGCAGTATTTT
once	TRBD1	TRBV5-4	TRBJ2-3	CASSLAAGGLTDTQYF	TGTGCCAGCAGCTTGGCGGCAGGGGGTTTGACAGATACGCAGTATTTT
-	TRBD2	TRBV29-1	TRBJ2-7	CSVERMTSRSYEQYF	TGCAGCGTTGAAAGGATGACTAGCAGATCCTACGAGCAGTACTTC
-	TRBD1	TRBV5-1	TRBJ1-2	CASSSQGVDGYTF	TGCGCCAGCAGCTCACAGGGGGTGGATGGCTACACCTTC
-	-	TRBV2	TRBJ2-7	CASSLNRAVYYEQYF	TGTGCCAGCAGCTTAAACAGAGCTGTCTACTACGAGCAGTACTTC
few	-	TRBV7-9	TRBJ2-1	CASSPVASYNEQFF	TGTGCCAGCAGCCCAGTGGCATCCTACAATGAGCAGTTCTTC
-	-	TRBV6-1	TRBJ1-4	CASSDGRGRANEKLFF	TGTGCCAGCAGTGACGGGAGGGGGAGGGCTAATGAAAAACTGTTTTTT
-	TRBD1	TRBV7-9	TRBJ2-7	CASSARDSTYEQYF	TGTGCCAGCAGCGCAAGGGACAGCACCTACGAGCAGTACTTC
-	-	TRBV5-8	TRBJ1-1	CASQRVTEAFF	TGTGCCAGCCAACGGGTCACTGAAGCTTTCTTT
-	TRBD2	TRBV4-2	TRBJ2-3	CASTQSLAGGGDTQYF	TGTGCCAGCACCCAAAGCTTAGCGGGTGGGGGGGATACGCAGTATTTT
-	-	TRBV2	TRBJ1-5	CASSEALGRGQPQHF	TGTGCCAGCAGTGAAGCGCTGGGGAGGGGTCAGCCCCAGCATTTT
few	-	TRBV9	TRBJ2-1	CASSTPGQGLYEQFF	TGTGCCAGCAGCACACCGGGTCAGGGTCTTTATGAGCAGTTCTTC
-	-	TRBV4-3	TRBJ2-1	CASSQEPTQNYYNEQFF	TGCGCCAGCAGCCAAGAGCCGACTCAAAATTACTACAATGAGCAGTTCTTC
-	-	TRBV7-3	TRBJ1-1	CASSRTPVTEAFF	TGTGCCAGCAGCCGGACACCTGTTACTGAAGCTTTCTTT
once	-	TRBV10-2	TRBJ2-1	CANQDYRVSQPRNDEQFF	TGCGCCAACCAGGACTATCGGGTCTCACAACCCCGAAACGATGAGCAGTTCTTC
once	TRBD1	TRBV4-1	TRBJ1-5	CASSPPDRVNQPQHF	TGCGCCAGCAGCCCCCCTGACAGGGTAAATCAGCCCCAGCATTTT
-	TRBD1	TRBV11-1	TRBJ1-6	CASSSGDSSATALHF	TGTGCCAGCAGCTCAGGGGACAGTTCGGCTACGGCCCTCCACTTT
-	-	TRBV6-6	TRBJ1-1	CASTSQGNTEAFF	TGTGCCAGCACCTCACAGGGGAACACTGAAGCTTTCTTT
-	TRBD1	TRBV18	TRBJ1-1	CASSLRQGVNTEAFF	TGTGCCAGCTCTCTAAGACAGGGGGTGAACACTGAAGCTTTCTTT
-	TRBD2	TRBV6-4	TRBJ2-1	CASSALAGAHNEQFF	TGTGCCAGCAGCGCTCTAGCGGGGGCCCACAATGAGCAGTTCTTC
-	TRBD1	TRBV19	TRBJ1-4	CASSKAGQGNEKLFF	TGTGCCAGTAGTAAGGCGGGACAGGGAAATGAAAAACTGTTTTTT
-	-	TRBV30	TRBJ2-2	CAWSREWSGELFF	TGTGCCTGGAGTAGGGAGTGGAGCGGGGAGCTGTTTTTT
-	-	TRBV6-1	TRBJ1-1	CASSDRVDRRTEAFF	TGTGCCAGCAGTGATAGAGTCGACCGGAGGACTGAAGCTTTCTTT
-	TRBD2	TRBV14	TRBJ2-2	CASSQEGLAGENTGELFF	TGTGCCAGCAGCCAAGAAGGACTAGCGGGAGAGAACACCGGGGAGCTGTTTTTT
few	-	TRBV18	TRBJ2-1	CASSPPTLAYNEQFF	TGTGCCAGCTCACCCCCGACTCTCGCCTACAATGAGCAGTTCTTC
-	-	TRBV7-9	TRBJ1-1	CASSINTEAFF	TGTGCCAGCAGCATAAACACTGAAGCTTTCTTT
-	TRBD1	TRBV30	TRBJ2-3	CAWSVGQVADTQYF	TGTGCCTGGAGTGTTGGACAGGTAGCAGATACGCAGTATTTT
-	-	TRBV7-6	TRBJ1-6	CASSLAGGGPDSPLHF	TGTGCCAGCAGCTTAGCAGGCGGCGGGCCGGATTCACCCCTCCACTTT
-	-	TRBV30	TRBJ2-5	CAWSVPGAQYF	TGTGCCTGGAGTGTACCGGGGGCCCAGTACTTC
-	TRBD2	TRBV24-1	TRBJ2-1	CATSGRSGTSQNEQFF	TGTGCCACCAGTGGTAGATCCGGGACTAGCCAAAATGAGCAGTTCTTC
-	TRBD2	TRBV4-2	TRBJ2-3	CASSQGASGVSTDTQYF	TGTGCCAGCAGCCAAGGGGCTAGCGGGGTTAGCACAGATACGCAGTATTTT
-	-	TRBV9	TRBJ2-5	CASSSAAGGSGETQYF	TGTGCCAGCAGCTCCGCGGCCGGGGGATCGGGGGAGACCCAGTACTTC
once	-	TRBV2	TRBJ2-2	CASSTWAGQRNTGELFF	TGTGCCAGCAGTACGTGGGCAGGGCAGAGGAACACCGGGGAGCTGTTTTTT
-	-	TRBV18	TRBJ1-4	CASSPRKGRANEKLFF	TGTGCCAGCTCACCCAGGAAAGGGAGGGCTAATGAAAAACTGTTTTTT
few	-	TRBV7-9	TRBJ1-5	CASSFDPGGPQHF	TGTGCCAGCAGCTTTGACCCCGGGGGGCCCCAGCATTTT
-	-	TRBV18	TRBJ1-2	CASSPIDRTATNYGYTF	TGTGCCAGCTCACCCATCGATCGGACAGCAACTAACTATGGCTACACCTTC
-	TRBD2	TRBV5-1	TRBJ2-1	CASSLEGGGVNNEQFF	TGCGCCAGCAGCTTGGAAGGCGGGGGTGTAAACAATGAGCAGTTCTTC
-	-	TRBV5-4	TRBJ1-1	CASSLTASNTEAFF	TGTGCCAGCAGCTTGACAGCCTCGAACACTGAAGCTTTCTTT
-	-	TRBV9	TRBJ1-1	CASSVIDTEAFF	TGTGCCAGCAGCGTGATAGACACTGAAGCTTTCTTT
-	TRBD2	TRBV5-8	TRBJ2-1	CASSQDTGLAGESNEQFF	TGTGCCAGCAGCCAAGACACAGGACTAGCGGGGGAGTCAAATGAGCAGTTCTTC
-	-	TRBV11-1	TRBJ2-5	CASSSDRKETQYF	TGTGCCAGCAGCTCGGACAGAAAAGAGACCCAGTACTTC
-	TRBD2	TRBV5-3	TRBJ2-2	CARSAYRRLAGLNTGELFF	TGTGCCAGAAGCGCTTACAGGCGACTAGCAGGTTTGAACACCGGGGAGCTGTTTTTT
once	TRBD1	TRBV18	TRBJ2-2	CASSDRGWTGELFF	TGTGCCAGCTCCGACAGGGGATGGACCGGGGAGCTGTTTTTT
-	TRBD1	TRBV9	TRBJ1-6	CASSVGQGSYNSPLHF	TGTGCCAGCAGCGTAGGACAGGGTTCCTATAATTCACCCCTCCACTTT
-	-	TRBV5-4	TRBJ2-1	CASSTQAPTRLNEQFF	TGTGCCAGCAGCACACAGGCCCCGACCCGCCTTAATGAGCAGTTCTTC
-	-	TRBV15	TRBJ2-1	CATSGQGFDEQFF	TGTGCCACCAGCGGGCAGGGGTTCGATGAGCAGTTCTTC
-	-	TRBV20-1	TRBJ1-2	CSASLGLVNYGYTF	TGCAGTGCTAGTCTGGGCTTGGTTAACTATGGCTACACCTTC
-	-	TRBV18	TRBJ2-7	CASSRPGNSYEQYF	TGTGCCAGCTCACGCCCAGGAAACTCCTACGAGCAGTACTTC
-	-	TRBV19	TRBJ2-3	CASRRRGGRADTQYF	TGTGCCAGTAGACGTAGGGGGGGGAGGGCAGATACGCAGTATTTT
-	TRBD1	TRBV19	TRBJ2-5	CASSIGTEQETQYF	TGTGCCAGTAGTATCGGGACAGAACAAGAGACCCAGTACTTC
-	TRBD1	TRBV27	TRBJ2-1	CASSAGGPTYNEQFF	TGTGCCAGCAGTGCAGGGGGCCCCACCTACAATGAGCAGTTCTTC
-	-	TRBV28	TRBJ2-7	CASSLRPGEQYF	TGTGCCAGCAGTTTACGGCCAGGAGAGCAGTACTTC
-	-	TRBV6-1	TRBJ1-2	CASSESPGSYGYTF	TGTGCCAGCAGTGAATCCCCAGGGTCCTATGGCTACACCTTC
many	-	TRBV10-3	TRBJ1-3	CAISDSSGNTIYF	TGTGCCATCAGTGACAGCTCTGGAAACACCATATATTTT
-	-	TRBV25-1	TRBJ2-7	CASSGDREVARRYEQYF	TGTGCCAGCAGTGGTGACAGGGAGGTCGCACGGCGCTACGAGCAGTACTTC
-	TRBD1	TRBV5-4	TRBJ1-4	CASSLDRGREKLFF	TGTGCCAGCAGCTTGGACAGGGGGCGAGAAAAACTGTTTTTT
-	TRBD1	TRBV6-2/TRBV6-3	TRBJ1-5	CASSGTGTGNNQPQHF	TGTGCCAGCAGTGGAACCGGGACAGGGAACAATCAGCCCCAGCATTTT
-	TRBD1	TRBV5-1	TRBJ1-1	CASSPGQGLGLTEAFF	TGCGCCAGCAGCCCCGGACAGGGACTGGGACTCACTGAAGCTTTCTTT
once	-	TRBV11-1	TRBJ2-2	CASSRDRRTGELFF	TGTGCCAGCAGTCGAGACAGGCGCACCGGGGAGCTGTTTTTT